The entry below describes one T cell receptor beta chain. The CDR3 runs 16 residues. Losses at the gene ends were 6 bases for V and 6 bases for J; bases not matched to a gene: 13. Germline CDR1 reads LNHDA; CDR2 reads SQIVND (reference sequence). Sequencing was performed with immunoSEQ multiplex PCR; in TCRdb, only in-frame clones are kept and a portion is missing. This sample carries about 170,000 clones, about 86% of them seen once, and the ten largest clones take around 3.5%. These data come from a study of blood T cell repertoires in COVID-19. Looking at the study overall: Acute-phase and convalescent COVID-19 samples originated in the United States, Italy and Spain. From T cells, B-cell-depleted T cells, or PBMCs came the material, which was cDNA or gDNA.

Sequenced sample: peripheral blood. This clonotype was sampled from a man aged 18 to 29 with active or convalescent COVID-19. This chain links TRBV19 with TRBJ2-2, with 7 bases identical to TRBD1. The CDR3 region is CASSRGQLVGAGELFF. The DNA for the CDR3 is TGTGCCAGTAGCCGGGGACAGTTGGTCGGAGCCGGGGAGCTGTTTTTT.